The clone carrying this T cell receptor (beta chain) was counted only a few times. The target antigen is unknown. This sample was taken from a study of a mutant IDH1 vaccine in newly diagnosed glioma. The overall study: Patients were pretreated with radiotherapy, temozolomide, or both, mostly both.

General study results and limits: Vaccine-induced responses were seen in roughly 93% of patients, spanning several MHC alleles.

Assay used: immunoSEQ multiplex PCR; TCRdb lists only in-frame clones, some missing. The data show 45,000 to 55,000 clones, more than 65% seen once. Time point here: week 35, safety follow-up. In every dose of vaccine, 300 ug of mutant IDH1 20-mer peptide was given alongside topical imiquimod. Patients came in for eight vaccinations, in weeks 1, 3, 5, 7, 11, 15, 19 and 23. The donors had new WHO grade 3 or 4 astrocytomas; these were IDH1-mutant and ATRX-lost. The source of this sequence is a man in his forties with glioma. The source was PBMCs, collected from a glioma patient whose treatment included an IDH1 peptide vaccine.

The CDR3 is CASSWEGNQPQHF. The CDR3 bases are TGTGCCAGCAGCTGGGAGGGAAATCAGCCCCAGCATTTT. The chain joins TRBV2 to TRBJ1-5; D is unresolved. CDR3 length: 13 amino acids. Germline V gene data show CDR1 as SNHLY and CDR2 as FYNNEI. The germline V and J ends were trimmed by 6 bases and 4 bases, with 10 bases remaining between them.